These 14 T cell receptor beta chains came from one sample sequenced in a study of shared clonotypes between healthy human individuals. Clones were read by immunoSEQ multiplex PCR, and TCRdb kept only the in-frame ones, dropping some. The repertoire has about 1.5 million clones, more than 95% of them found once; the top ten carry more than 0.9%. The sample consisted of naive CD4+ T cells sorted from blood. Subset noted: CD45RA+ positively selected. The source of these receptors is a man aged 25-45 years in good health.

Here the CDR3 DNA reads TGTGCCAGCAGTTTAGGTCTAGCTGGGGAGACCCAGTACTTC. Translation gives CASSLGLAGETQYF. The chain recombines TRBV27 with TRBJ2-5; D perhaps matches TRBD2 (5 bases). In germline, CDR1 is MNHEY, CDR2 SMNVEV (reference sequence). Trimming took 2 bases from V and 5 from J, leaving 12 bases between them. The CDR3 runs to 14 residues.

The CDR3 bases are TGTGCCAGCAGTGAAGCATATAAACGGCGACAGCACTCTGGAAACACCATATATTTT. Translation: CASSEAYKRRQHSGNTIYF. This chain joins TRBV6-1 and TRBJ1-3; tentative D call: TRBD1 (5 bases). This CDR3 is 19 amino acids long. V lost 0 bases, J lost 0 bases, and 18 bases lay in between. CDR1 is MNHNS and CDR2 is SASEGT in the germline V gene.

This rearrangement joins TRBV13 to TRBJ2-3; 8 bases match TRBD1. CDR1 is PRHDT and CDR2 is FYEKMQ in the germline V gene (reference sequence). V shed 6 bases and J 6 bases; nucleotides not matched to a gene: 8. The CDR3 extends over 14 amino acids. The CDR3 region is CASSPTTGEDTQYF. Here the CDR3 DNA reads TGTGCCAGCAGTCCAACGACAGGGGAGGATACGCAGTATTTT.

The V gene is TRBV7-7, the J gene TRBJ2-6; D gene ambiguous. Germline CDR1 is SSHAT and CDR2 is FNYEAQ (reference sequence). The CDR3 length is 14 residues. V lost 4 bases, J lost 1 base, and 5 bases lay in between. The DNA for the CDR3 is TGTGCCAGCAGCTCCTGGTCTGGGGCCAACGTCCTGACTTTC. Its translation is CASSSWSGANVLTF.

The V and J genes are TRBV6-5 and TRBJ2-1; TRBD2 matches at 10 bases. The junction had 8 bases not matched to a gene; V was cut back by 0 bases and J by 15 bases. This CDR3 contains 14 residues. Germline V gives CDR1 MNHEY, CDR2 SVGAGI. The CDR3, as DNA: TGTGCCAGCAGTTACTCCCGTAGCAGCGGGAGGGTGTTCTTC. Protein: CASSYSRSSGRVFF.

V is TRBV6-5 and J is TRBJ1-3; 7 nucleotides agree with TRBD1. Germline loops: CDR1 MNHEY, CDR2 SVGAGI. The V gene end was trimmed by 5 bases and the J gene end by 4 bases; junction bases not matched to a gene: 5. This CDR3 spans 14 amino acids. CDR3 sequence (DNA): TGTGCCAGCAGTAAGACAGGGCGAGGAAACACCATATATTTT. Translation: CASSKTGRGNTIYF.

This chain connects TRBV19 to TRBJ2-1; 8 bases are shared with TRBD2. The trim removed 8 bases at V and 9 bases at J, leaving 12 bases unmatched. The CDR3 covers 14 residues. Germline V gene lookup returns CDR1 LNHDA and CDR2 SQIVND (reference sequence). This CDR3 reads CASSDGTSLREQFF. The CDR3 region has the DNA TGTGCCAGTTCCGACGGGACTAGTTTGCGTGAGCAGTTCTTC. The full variable domain, completed using reference TRBV19 and TRBJ2-1, is DGGITQSPKYLFRKEGQNVTLSCEQNLNHDAMYWYRQDPGQGLRLIYYSQIVNDFQKGDIAEGYSVSREKKESFPLTVTSAQKNPTAFYLCASSDGTSLREQFFGPGTRLTVL.

The V and J genes are TRBV7-2 and TRBJ2-2, with 10 positions matching TRBD2. Trimming took 0 bases from V and 9 from J; bases not matched to a gene: 10. Germline assignment: CDR1 SGHTA and CDR2 FQGNSA. The CDR3 is 17 residues long. The CDR3 spells CASSLAASSGSHRELFF. The CDR3 DNA reads TGTGCCAGCAGCTTAGCGGCTTCTAGCGGGAGTCACCGGGAGCTGTTTTTT.

The chain is built from TRBV28 and TRBJ1-5, with 8 bases lining up with TRBD1. Trimming took 7 bases from V and 3 from J; bases not matched to a gene: 5. This CDR3 contains 14 residues. Germline V gene lookup returns CDR1 MDHEN and CDR2 SYDVKM. This CDR3 reads CASKPGGINQPQHF. The CDR3, as DNA: TGTGCCAGCAAGCCAGGGGGCATCAATCAGCCCCAGCATTTT. The entire variable domain, with the rest obtained from reference TRBV28 and TRBJ1-5, is as follows: DVKVTQSSRYLVKRTGEKVFLECVQDMDHENMFWYRQDPGLGLRLIYFSYDVKMKEKGDIPEGYSVSREKKERFSLILESASTNQTSMYLCASKPGGINQPQHFGDGTRLSIL.

The chain couples TRBV10-3 to TRBJ2-3, with TRBD2 matching over 10 bases. V lost 10 bases and J lost 3; bases outside the gene matches: 16. The CDR3 is 17 amino acids. CDR1 is ENHRY, CDR2 SYGVKD, per germline. CDR3 DNA: TGTGCCACCCTTCAGCGGGAGGGCCAAAGGTCAACAGATACGCAGTATTTT. It codes for CATLQREGQRSTDTQYF.

This sequence joins TRBV10-3 and TRBJ1-2; D unresolved. Trimming took 0 bases from V and 4 from J, leaving 15 bases between them. Germline CDR1 is ENHRY and CDR2 is SYGVKD. This CDR3 comprises 16 residues. CDR3 in DNA: TGTGCCATCAGTGAGTCAAAGGGTTTCATCGGCTATGGCTACACCTTC. Residues: CAISESKGFIGYGYTF.

The V gene is TRBV5-1, the J gene TRBJ2-1; 9 bases align to TRBD1. The length of the CDR3 is 15 residues. V was clipped by 6 bases and J by 6 bases; unmatched bases: 10. Germline V CDR1 and CDR2: SGHRS, YFSETQ. The CDR3 loop is CASTPSGQGPNEQFF. The CDR3 region has the DNA TGCGCCAGCACCCCCTCGGGACAGGGCCCCAATGAGCAGTTCTTC.

As for this clone: The sample holds other DNA sequences that translate to the same CDR3. The J gene is TRBJ1-5, the V gene TRBV5-4; perhaps TRBD1 as D (5 bases). The germline V gene encodes CDR1 SGHNT and CDR2 YYREEE (reference sequence). The length of the CDR3 is 15 residues. Between the trimmed V and J ends, which lost 4 bases and 1 base, there was a span of 12 bases. DNA of the CDR3: TGTGCCAGCAGCCCGGGACCCCGAAGCAATCAGCCCCAGCATTTT. It codes for CASSPGPRSNQPQHF.

The chain recombines TRBV6-1 with TRBJ2-2; D is unclear. The CDR3 is 11 amino acids. Trimming took 6 bases from V and 6 from J, leaving 5 bases between them. Germline CDR1 and CDR2: MNHNS and SASEGT. In DNA form, the CDR3 reads TGTGCCAGCAGATTTCCCGGGGAGCTGTTTTTT. It encodes CASRFPGELFF.